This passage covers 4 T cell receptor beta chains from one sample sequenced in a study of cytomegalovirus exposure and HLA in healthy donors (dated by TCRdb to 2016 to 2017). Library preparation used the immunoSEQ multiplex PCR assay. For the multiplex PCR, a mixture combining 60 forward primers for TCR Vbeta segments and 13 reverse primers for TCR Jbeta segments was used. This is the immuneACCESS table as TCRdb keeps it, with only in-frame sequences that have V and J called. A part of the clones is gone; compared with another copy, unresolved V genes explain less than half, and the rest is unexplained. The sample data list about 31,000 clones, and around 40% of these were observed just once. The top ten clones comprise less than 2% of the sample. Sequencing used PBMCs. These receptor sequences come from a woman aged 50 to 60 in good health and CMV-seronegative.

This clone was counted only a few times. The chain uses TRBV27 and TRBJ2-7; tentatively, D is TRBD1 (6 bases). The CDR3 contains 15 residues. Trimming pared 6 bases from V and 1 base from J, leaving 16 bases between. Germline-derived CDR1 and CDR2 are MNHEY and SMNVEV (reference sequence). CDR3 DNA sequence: TGTGCCAGCAGCCACAGGGTCCCTCAATCCTACGAGCAGTACTTC. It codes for CASSHRVPQSYEQYF.

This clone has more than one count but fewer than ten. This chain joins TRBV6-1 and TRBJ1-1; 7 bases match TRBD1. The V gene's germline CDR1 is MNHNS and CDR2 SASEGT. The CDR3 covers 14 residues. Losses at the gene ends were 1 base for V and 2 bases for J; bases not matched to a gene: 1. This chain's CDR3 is CASSEGDRNTEAFF. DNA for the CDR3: TGTGCCAGCAGTGAAGGGGACAGAAACACTGAAGCTTTCTTT.

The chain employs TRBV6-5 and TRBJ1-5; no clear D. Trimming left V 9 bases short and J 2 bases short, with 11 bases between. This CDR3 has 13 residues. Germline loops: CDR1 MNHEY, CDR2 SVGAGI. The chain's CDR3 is CASRGWGNQPQHF. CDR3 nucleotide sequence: TGTGCCAGTCGCGGTTGGGGCAATCAGCCCCAGCATTTT.

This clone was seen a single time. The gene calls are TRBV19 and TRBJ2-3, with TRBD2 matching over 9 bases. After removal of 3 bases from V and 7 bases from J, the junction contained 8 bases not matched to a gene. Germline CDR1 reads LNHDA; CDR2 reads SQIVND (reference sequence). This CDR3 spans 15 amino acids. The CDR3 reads CASSIRRGGPYTQYF. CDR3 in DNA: TGTGCCAGTAGTATTCGGCGGGGGGGCCCGTATACGCAGTATTTT. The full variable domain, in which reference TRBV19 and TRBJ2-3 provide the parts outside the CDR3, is DGGITQSPKYLFRKEGQNVTLSCEQNLNHDAMYWYRQDPGQGLRLIYYSQIVNDFQKGDIAEGYSVSREKKESFPLTVTSAQKNPTAFYLCASSIRRGGPYTQYFGPGTRLTVL.